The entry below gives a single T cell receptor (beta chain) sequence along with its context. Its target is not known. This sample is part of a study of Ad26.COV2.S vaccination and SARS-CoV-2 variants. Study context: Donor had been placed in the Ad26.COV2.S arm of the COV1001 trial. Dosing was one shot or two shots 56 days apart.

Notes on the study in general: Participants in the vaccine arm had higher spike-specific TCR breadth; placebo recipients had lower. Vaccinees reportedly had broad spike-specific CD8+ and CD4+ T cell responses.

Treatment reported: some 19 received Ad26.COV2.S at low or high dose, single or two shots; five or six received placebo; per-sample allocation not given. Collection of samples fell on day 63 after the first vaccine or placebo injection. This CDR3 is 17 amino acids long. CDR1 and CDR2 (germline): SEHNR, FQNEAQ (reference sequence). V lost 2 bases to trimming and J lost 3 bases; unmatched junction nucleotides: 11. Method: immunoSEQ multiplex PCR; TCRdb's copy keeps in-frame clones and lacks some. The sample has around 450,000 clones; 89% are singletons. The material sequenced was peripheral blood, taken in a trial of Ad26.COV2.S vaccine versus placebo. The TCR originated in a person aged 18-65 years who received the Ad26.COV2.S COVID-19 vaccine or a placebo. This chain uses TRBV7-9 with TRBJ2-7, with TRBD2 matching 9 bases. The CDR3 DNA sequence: TGTGCCAGCAGCTTACTACTAGCGGGTAACTTAATCTACGAGCAGTACTTC. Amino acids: CASSLLLAGNLIYEQYF. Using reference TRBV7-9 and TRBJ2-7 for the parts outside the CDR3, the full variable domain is DTGVSQNPRHKITKRGQNVTFRCDPISEHNRLYWYRQTLGQGPEFLTYFQNEAQLEKSRLLSDRFSAERPKGSFSTLEIQRTEQGDSAMYLCASSLLLAGNLIYEQYFGPGTRLTVT.